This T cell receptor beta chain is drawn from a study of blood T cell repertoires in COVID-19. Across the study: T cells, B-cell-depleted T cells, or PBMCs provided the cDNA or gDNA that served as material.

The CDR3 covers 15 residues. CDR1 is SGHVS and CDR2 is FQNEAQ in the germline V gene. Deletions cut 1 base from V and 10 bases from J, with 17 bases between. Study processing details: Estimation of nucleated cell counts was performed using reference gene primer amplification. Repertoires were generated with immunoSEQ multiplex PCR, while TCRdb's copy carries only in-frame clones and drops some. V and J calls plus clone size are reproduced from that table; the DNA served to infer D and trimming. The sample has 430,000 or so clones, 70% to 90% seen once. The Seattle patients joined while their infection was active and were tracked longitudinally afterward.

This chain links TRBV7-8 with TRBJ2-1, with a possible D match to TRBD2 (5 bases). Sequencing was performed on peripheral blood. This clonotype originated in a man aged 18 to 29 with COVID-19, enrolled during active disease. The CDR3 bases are TGTGCCAGCAGCTTAGTTCGTCCGGGGTTAGGGGAGCAGTTCTTC. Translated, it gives CASSLVRPGLGEQFF.